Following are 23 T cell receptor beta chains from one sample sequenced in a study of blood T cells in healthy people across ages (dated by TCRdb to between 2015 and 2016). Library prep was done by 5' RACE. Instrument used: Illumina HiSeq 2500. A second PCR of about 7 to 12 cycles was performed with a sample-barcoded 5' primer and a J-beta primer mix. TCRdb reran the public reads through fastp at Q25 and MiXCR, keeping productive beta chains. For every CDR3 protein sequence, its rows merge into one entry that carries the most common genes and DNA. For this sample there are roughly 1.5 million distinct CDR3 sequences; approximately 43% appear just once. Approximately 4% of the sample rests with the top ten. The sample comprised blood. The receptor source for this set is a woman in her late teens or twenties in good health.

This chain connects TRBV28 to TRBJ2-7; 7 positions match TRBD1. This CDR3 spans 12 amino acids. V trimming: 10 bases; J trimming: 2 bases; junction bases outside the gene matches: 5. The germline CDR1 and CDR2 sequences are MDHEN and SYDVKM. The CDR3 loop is CATTGQPYEQYF. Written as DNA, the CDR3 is TGTGCCACTACGGGACAGCCCTACGAGCAGTACTTC.

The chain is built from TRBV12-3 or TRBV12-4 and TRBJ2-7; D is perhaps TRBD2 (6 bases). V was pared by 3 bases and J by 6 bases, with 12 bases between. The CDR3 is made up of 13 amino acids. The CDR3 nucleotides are TGTGCCAGCAGTTTCTTCGGCGGGACCGAGCAGTACTTC. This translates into CASSFFGGTEQYF.

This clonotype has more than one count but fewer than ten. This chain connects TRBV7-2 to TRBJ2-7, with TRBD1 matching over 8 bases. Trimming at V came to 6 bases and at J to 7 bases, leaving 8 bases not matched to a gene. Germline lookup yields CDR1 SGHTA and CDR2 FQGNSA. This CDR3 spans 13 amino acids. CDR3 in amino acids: CASRGQGFSEQYF. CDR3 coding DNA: TGTGCCAGCAGAGGACAGGGCTTCAGTGAGCAGTACTTC.

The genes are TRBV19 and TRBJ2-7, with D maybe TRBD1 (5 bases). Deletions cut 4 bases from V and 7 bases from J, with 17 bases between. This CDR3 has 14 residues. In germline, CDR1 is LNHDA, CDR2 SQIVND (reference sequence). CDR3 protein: CASSTDRTGNEQYF. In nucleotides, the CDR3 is TGTGCCAGTAGTACGGACCGAACAGGCAATGAGCAGTACTTC.

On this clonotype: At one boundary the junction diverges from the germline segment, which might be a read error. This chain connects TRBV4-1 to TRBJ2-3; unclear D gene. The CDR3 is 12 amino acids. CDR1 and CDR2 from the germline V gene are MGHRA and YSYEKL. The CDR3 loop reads CASSQSADAQYF. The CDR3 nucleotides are TGCGCCAGCAGCCAGAGCGCAGATGCGCAGTATTTT.

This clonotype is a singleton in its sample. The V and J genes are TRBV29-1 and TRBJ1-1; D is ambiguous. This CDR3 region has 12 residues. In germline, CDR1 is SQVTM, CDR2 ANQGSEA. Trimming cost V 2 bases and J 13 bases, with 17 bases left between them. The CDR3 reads CSVEIQNTKVFF. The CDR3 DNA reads TGCAGCGTTGAAATCCAGAACACTAAAGTTTTCTTT.

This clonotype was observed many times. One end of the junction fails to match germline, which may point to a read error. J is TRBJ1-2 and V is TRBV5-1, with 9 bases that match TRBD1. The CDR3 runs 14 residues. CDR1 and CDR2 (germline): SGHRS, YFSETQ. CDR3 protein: CASSLTGGSYGYTF. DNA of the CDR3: TGTGCCAGCAGTTTGACAGGGGGAAGCTATGGCTACACCTTC.

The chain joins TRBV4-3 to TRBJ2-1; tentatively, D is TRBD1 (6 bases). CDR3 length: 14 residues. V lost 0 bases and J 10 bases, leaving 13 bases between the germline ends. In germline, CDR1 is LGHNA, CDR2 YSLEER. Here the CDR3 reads CASSQDAGAHEQFF. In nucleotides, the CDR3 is TGCGCCAGCAGCCAAGACGCAGGGGCCCACGAGCAGTTCTTC.

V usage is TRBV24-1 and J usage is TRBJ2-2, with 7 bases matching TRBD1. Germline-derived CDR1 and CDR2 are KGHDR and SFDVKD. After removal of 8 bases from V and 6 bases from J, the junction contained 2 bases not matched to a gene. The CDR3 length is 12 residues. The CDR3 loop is CATNGQAGELFF. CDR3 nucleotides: TGTGCCACCAACGGACAGGCCGGGGAGCTGTTTTTT.

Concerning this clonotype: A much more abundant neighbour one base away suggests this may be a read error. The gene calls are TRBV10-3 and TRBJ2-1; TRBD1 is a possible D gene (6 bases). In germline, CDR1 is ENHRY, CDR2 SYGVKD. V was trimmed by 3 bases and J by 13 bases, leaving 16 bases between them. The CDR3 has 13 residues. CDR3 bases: TGTGCCATCAGTGAATCCACCGACAGGCCCCAGTTCTTC. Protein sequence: CAISESTDRPQFF.

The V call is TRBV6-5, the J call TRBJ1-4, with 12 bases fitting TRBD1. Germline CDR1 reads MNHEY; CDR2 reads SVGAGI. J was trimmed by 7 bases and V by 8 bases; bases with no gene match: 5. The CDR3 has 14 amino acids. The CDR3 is CASRDRGLAEKLFF. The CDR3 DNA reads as TGTGCCAGCCGGGACAGGGGGCTAGCTGAAAAACTGTTTTTT.

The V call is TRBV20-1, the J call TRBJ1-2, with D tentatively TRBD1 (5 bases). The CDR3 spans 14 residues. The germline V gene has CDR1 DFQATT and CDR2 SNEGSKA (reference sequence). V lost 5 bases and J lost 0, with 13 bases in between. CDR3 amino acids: CSAPRQLANYGYTF. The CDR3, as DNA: TGCAGTGCTCCGAGACAGCTAGCTAACTATGGCTACACCTTC.

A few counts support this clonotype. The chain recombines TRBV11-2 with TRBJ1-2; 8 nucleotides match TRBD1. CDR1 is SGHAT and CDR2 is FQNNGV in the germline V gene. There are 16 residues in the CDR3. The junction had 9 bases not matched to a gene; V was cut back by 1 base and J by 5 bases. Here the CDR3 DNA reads TGTGCCAGCAGCTTAGCAGGGGGCGAGTTGGTATATGGCTACACCTTC. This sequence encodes CASSLAGGELVYGYTF.

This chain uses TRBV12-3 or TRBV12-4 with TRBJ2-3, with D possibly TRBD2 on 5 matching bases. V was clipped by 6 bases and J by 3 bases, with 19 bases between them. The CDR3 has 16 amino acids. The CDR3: CASRRGRRALTDTQYF. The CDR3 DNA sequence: TGTGCCAGCAGAAGAGGACGGCGGGCATTGACAGATACGCAGTATTTT.

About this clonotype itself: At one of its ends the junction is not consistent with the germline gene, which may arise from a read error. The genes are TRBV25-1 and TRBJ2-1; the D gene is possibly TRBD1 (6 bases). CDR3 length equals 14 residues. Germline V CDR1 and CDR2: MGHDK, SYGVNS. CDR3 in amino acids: CAGSELEGDNEQFF. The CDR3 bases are TGTGCCGGCAGTGAATTAGAGGGGGACAATGAGCAGTTCTTC.

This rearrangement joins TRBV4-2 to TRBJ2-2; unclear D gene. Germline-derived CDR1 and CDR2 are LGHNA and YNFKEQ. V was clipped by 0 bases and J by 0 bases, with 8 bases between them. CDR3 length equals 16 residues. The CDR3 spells CASSQEVRANTGELFF. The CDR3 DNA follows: TGTGCCAGCAGCCAAGAAGTCCGGGCGAACACCGGGGAGCTGTTTTTT.

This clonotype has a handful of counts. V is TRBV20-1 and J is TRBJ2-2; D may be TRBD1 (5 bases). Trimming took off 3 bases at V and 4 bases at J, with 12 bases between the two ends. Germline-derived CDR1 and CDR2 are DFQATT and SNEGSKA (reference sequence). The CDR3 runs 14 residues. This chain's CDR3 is CSARTQGVTGELFF. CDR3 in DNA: TGCAGTGCTAGGACGCAGGGCGTCACCGGGGAGCTGTTTTTT.

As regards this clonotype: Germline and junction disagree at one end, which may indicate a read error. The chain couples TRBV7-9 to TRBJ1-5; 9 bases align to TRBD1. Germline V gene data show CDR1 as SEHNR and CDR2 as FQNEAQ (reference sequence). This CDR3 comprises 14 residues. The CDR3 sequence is CANSWTGDNRPQHF. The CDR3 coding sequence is TGTGCCAACAGCTGGACAGGGGACAATCGGCCCCAGCATTTT.

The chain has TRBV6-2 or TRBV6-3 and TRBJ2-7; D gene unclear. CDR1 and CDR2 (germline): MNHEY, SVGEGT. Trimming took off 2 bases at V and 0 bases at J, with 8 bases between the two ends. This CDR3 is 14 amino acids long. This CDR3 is CASSYHVISYEQYF. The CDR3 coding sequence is TGTGCCAGCAGTTACCATGTAATCTCCTACGAGCAGTACTTC.

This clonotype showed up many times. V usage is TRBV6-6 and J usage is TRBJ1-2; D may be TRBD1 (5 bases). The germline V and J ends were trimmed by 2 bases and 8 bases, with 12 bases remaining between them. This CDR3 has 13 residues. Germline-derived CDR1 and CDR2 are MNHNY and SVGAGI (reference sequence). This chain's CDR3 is CASSYGQGGGYTF. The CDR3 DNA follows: TGTGCCAGCAGTTACGGCCAGGGAGGCGGCTACACCTTC.

The DNA of the CDR3 is TGTGCCATCAGTGAGGCCGATGGGACCCAGTACTTC. It codes for CAISEADGTQYF. This chain connects TRBV10-3 to TRBJ2-4; D is undetermined. The J call is doubtful: the DNA matches TRBJ2-5 better. CDR3 length: 12 amino acids. Germline V gene lookup returns CDR1 ENHRY and CDR2 SYGVKD.

The chain's CDR3 is CASMTGPGSNYGYTF. The CDR3 nucleotides read TGTGCCAGCATGACCGGGCCCGGGTCAAACTATGGCTACACCTTC. The V and J genes are TRBV6-6 and TRBJ1-2; D unresolved. The germline V gene has CDR1 MNHNY and CDR2 SVGAGI (reference sequence). This CDR3 contains 15 residues. V was pared by 7 bases and J by 2 bases, with 17 bases between.

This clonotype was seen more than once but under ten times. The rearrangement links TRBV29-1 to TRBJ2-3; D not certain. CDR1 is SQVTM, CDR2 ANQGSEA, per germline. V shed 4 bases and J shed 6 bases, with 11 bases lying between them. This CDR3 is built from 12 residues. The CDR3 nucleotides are TGCAGCGTTGGAAATCTAGGGGATACGCAGTATTTT. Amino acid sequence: CSVGNLGDTQYF.